A selection of T cell receptor beta chains follows, all from one sample in a study of shared clonotypes between healthy human individuals. Only in-frame clones appear in the TCRdb table, and some are missing; sequencing was by immunoSEQ multiplex PCR. The sample has about 2.2 million clones, approximately 92% seen once; the top ten hold around 1.8%. Sequenced input: naive CD8+ T cells from PBMCs. These TCRs come from a man younger than 35 in good health. Some clones in this sample may be carry-over from other donors' samples. Both conserved end residues are part of each CDR3. D genes are given only for firm matches. Clone sizes are given selectively: once, few, many, or a class where the clone is expanded.

d_gene	abundance	v_gene	j_gene	CDR3aa	CDR3nt
.	.	TRBV7-9	TRBJ2-3	CASNPGGGTDTQYF	TGTGCCAGCAACCCGGGTGGCGGCACAGATACGCAGTATTTT
.	.	TRBV11-1	TRBJ2-7	CASSYGHGLLYEQYF	TGTGCCAGCAGCTACGGACACGGACTCCTCTACGAGCAGTACTTC
TRBD2	.	TRBV5-6	TRBJ2-1	CASSFASGNVEQFF	TGTGCCAGCAGCTTCGCTAGCGGGAACGTTGAGCAGTTCTTC
TRBD1	once	TRBV5-4	TRBJ2-3	CASSPGQRPGDTQYF	TGTGCCAGCAGCCCGGGACAGCGGCCAGGGGATACGCAGTATTTT
.	.	TRBV28	TRBJ2-5	CASSSTETQYF	TGTGCCAGCAGTTCTACGGAGACCCAGTACTTC
TRBD1	.	TRBV4-1	TRBJ1-1	CASSQEQGLTEAFF	TGCGCCAGCAGCCAGGAACAGGGGTTGACTGAAGCTTTCTTT
TRBD1	once	TRBV11-2	TRBJ2-5	CASKDRGRQETQYF	TGTGCCAGCAAAGACAGGGGTCGCCAAGAGACCCAGTACTTC
TRBD1	.	TRBV19	TRBJ1-2	CASSPRTGGYTF	TGTGCCAGTAGTCCTCGGACAGGGGGCTACACCTTC
.	.	TRBV13	TRBJ2-3	CASSLGTDTQYF	TGTGCCAGCAGCTTAGGTACAGATACGCAGTATTTT
.	.	TRBV7-9	TRBJ2-3	CASSLVLGATDTQYF	TGTGCCAGCAGCTTAGTTCTGGGGGCGACAGATACGCAGTATTTT
.	.	TRBV27	TRBJ2-3	CASRTGSTTDTQYF	TGTGCCAGCAGGACAGGATCCACCACAGATACGCAGTATTTT
.	.	TRBV27	TRBJ2-1	CASSFVASEQFF	TGTGCCAGCAGTTTTGTTGCCAGTGAGCAGTTCTTC
.	.	TRBV6-5	TRBJ2-2	CASSPTRINTGELFF	TGTGCCAGCAGCCCGACAAGAATAAACACCGGGGAGCTGTTTTTT
TRBD1	.	TRBV7-9	TRBJ2-1	CASSFPVDRDAYNEQFF	TGTGCCAGCAGCTTCCCCGTAGACAGGGATGCGTACAATGAGCAGTTCTTC
.	.	TRBV11-2	TRBJ2-5	CASSLLPDRETQYF	TGTGCCAGCAGCCTCCTCCCGGACCGAGAGACCCAGTACTTC
.	.	TRBV27	TRBJ1-2	CASSIRGPNYGYTF	TGTGCCAGCAGTATAAGGGGCCCTAACTATGGCTACACCTTC
.	.	TRBV28	TRBJ2-1	CASSFFHEQFF	TGTGCCAGCAGTTTTTTCCATGAGCAGTTCTTC
.	few	TRBV7-9	TRBJ1-2	CASRPRGAGYGYTF	TGTGCCAGCAGACCCCGGGGGGCCGGCTATGGCTACACCTTC
TRBD2	.	TRBV9	TRBJ2-1	CASSGGGSGYNEQFF	TGTGCCAGCAGCGGCGGCGGGAGTGGTTACAATGAGCAGTTCTTC
.	.	TRBV21-1	TRBJ2-5	CASSILVRRVKTQYF	TGTGCCAGCAGCATCCTGGTTAGAAGGGTAAAGACCCAGTACTTC
TRBD2	once	TRBV6-1	TRBJ2-7	CASSEALAGGSYEQYF	TGTGCCAGCAGTGAAGCGCTAGCGGGAGGATCCTACGAGCAGTACTTC
.	.	TRBV18	TRBJ2-3	CASSPSDTTDTQYF	TGTGCCAGCTCACCATCGGACACCACAGATACGCAGTATTTT
.	.	TRBV7-6	TRBJ2-2	CASSSRHGALAGELFF	TGTGCCAGCAGCTCCAGACACGGGGCTTTGGCCGGGGAGCTGTTTTTT
TRBD1	.	TRBV28	TRBJ2-2	CASSPLRQGPGELFF	TGTGCCAGCAGCCCTTTGAGACAGGGACCCGGGGAGCTGTTTTTT
.	.	TRBV5-6	TRBJ1-1	CASSLYPEQAFF	TGTGCCAGCAGTTTATACCCAGAACAAGCTTTCTTT
.	once	TRBV7-3	TRBJ1-5	CASSARTDQPQHF	TGTGCCAGCAGCGCCCGGACAGATCAGCCCCAGCATTTT